A single sample is the source of the 4 T cell receptor beta chains below, sequenced in a study of T-cell memory formation after mild COVID-19. Via MiXCR, TCRdb re-called the 5' RACE reads, giving one row per CDR3 protein. This sample has over 350,000 distinct CDR3 sequences; approximately 15% occur once, and the top ten carry 20% to 25%. The sequenced sample consisted of PBMCs or a T cell subset sorted from them (not recorded which). These receptors were obtained from a young man who had mild COVID-19 (a few samples of this study predate the infection). Cell type and time point are not known.

The gene calls are TRBV28 and TRBJ2-5; a possible D gene is TRBD1 (6 bases). The CDR3 length is 13 residues. V lost 9 bases and J 2 bases, leaving 13 bases between the germline ends. Germline assignment: CDR1 MDHEN and CDR2 SYDVKM. CDR3 DNA: TGTGCCAGTTGGGGGACAAATCAAGAGACCCAGTACTTC. Translation gives CASWGTNQETQYF.

J is TRBJ2-2 and V is TRBV12-3 or TRBV12-4, with 8 bases aligning to TRBD2. The CDR3 loop spans 15 amino acids. V lost 5 bases and J lost 5; bases outside the gene matches: 7. The CDR3, as DNA: TGTGCCAGCAGTCCAACAGCGGGGGTGACCGGGGAGCTGTTTTTT. Translated: CASSPTAGVTGELFF.

J is TRBJ2-5 and V is TRBV15; D possibly corresponds to TRBD1 (5 bases). CDR1 and CDR2 from the germline V gene are LNHNV and YYDKDF (reference sequence). V was shortened by 0 bases and J by 4 bases, with 9 bases between the two germline ends. This CDR3 spans 14 amino acids. The CDR3 region is CATSRDQGRETQYF. CDR3 nucleotides: TGTGCCACCAGCAGAGATCAGGGAAGAGAGACCCAGTACTTC.

The CDR3: CASSLTGNGANVLTF. The DNA for the CDR3 is TGCGCCAGCAGCTTGACGGGGAATGGGGCCAACGTCCTGACTTTC. The chain employs TRBV5-1 and TRBJ2-6; TRBD2 is a possible D gene (5 bases). CDR3 length: 15 residues. V dropped 1 base and J dropped 3 bases, with 8 bases sitting between them. Germline values: CDR1 SGHRS, CDR2 YFSETQ.